This TCR beta chain was captured in a study of blood T cell repertoires in COVID-19. Study-wide background: The study drew acute and convalescent COVID-19 samples from the United States, Italy and Spain.

The length of the CDR3 is 11 residues. Trimming left V 5 bases short and J 8 bases short, with 9 bases between. Germline V gene sequence: CDR1 LGHDT, CDR2 YNNKEL (reference sequence). Here immunoSEQ multiplex PCR was the method, and the copy in TCRdb shows in-frame clones only, minus some. The sample lists about 440,000 clones; 85% to 90% were seen once. V usage is TRBV3-1 (or the pseudogene TRBV3-2) and J usage is TRBJ1-1; possible D gene TRBD1, 5 bases. The TCR sequence derives from a woman aged 30 to 39 with acute or convalescent COVID-19. The sequenced sample consisted of peripheral blood. The CDR3 loop is CASSSHREAFF. For the CDR3, the DNA is TGTGCCAGCAGCTCTCACAGGGAAGCTTTCTTT.